Listed below are T cell receptor beta chains from one sample, sequenced in a study of T cells after yellow fever vaccination. TCRdb ran MiXCR on the 5' RACE reads and lists one entry per CDR3 protein. Counted here are 45,000 to 60,000 distinct CDR3 sequences, about 6.6% occurring once; the ten biggest clones make up 20% to 30%. The sequencing used CD8+ T cells not binding an NS4B(214-222) dextramer, sorted from PBMCs, collected about 49 days after the first yellow fever vaccination. Receptors originate from a man younger than 35 who received the YFV17D yellow fever vaccine. Each CDR3 is given with its conserved first and last residue. Fields, in order: J gene, D gene, clone size, V gene, CDR3 protein, CDR3 DNA. A D gene is named only where the DNA matches it firmly. Not every row has a clone size; where given, it reads once, few, many or a size class.

j_call: TRBJ2-3; d_call: NA; clone_size: NA; v_call: TRBV20-1; cdr3_aa: CSAALPPANTQYF; cdr3_nt: TGCAGTGCTGCCCTGCCCCCGGCTAATACGCAGTATTTT
j_call: TRBJ2-1; d_call: NA; clone_size: NA; v_call: TRBV5-1; cdr3_aa: CASSWGAEQFF; cdr3_nt: TGCGCCAGCAGCTGGGGGGCTGAGCAGTTCTTC
j_call: TRBJ2-3; d_call: NA; clone_size: many; v_call: TRBV7-3; cdr3_aa: CASSLAGASTDTQYF; cdr3_nt: TGTGCCAGCAGCTTAGCAGGGGCGAGCACAGATACGCAGTATTTT
j_call: TRBJ2-7; d_call: NA; clone_size: few; v_call: TRBV28; cdr3_aa: CASSPNGRTYEQYF; cdr3_nt: TGTGCCAGCAGTCCTAATGGAAGAACCTACGAGCAGTACTTC
j_call: TRBJ2-3; d_call: NA; clone_size: few; v_call: TRBV7-3; cdr3_aa: CAGLVKPLTTSTDTQYF; cdr3_nt: TGTGCCGGGCTCGTAAAACCCCTCACTACTAGCACAGATACGCAGTATTTT
j_call: TRBJ1-2; d_call: NA; clone_size: many; v_call: TRBV15; cdr3_aa: CATSLTGYYGYTF; cdr3_nt: TGTGCCACCAGTCTAACAGGTTACTATGGCTACACCTTC
j_call: TRBJ2-1; d_call: TRBD1; clone_size: NA; v_call: TRBV7-9; cdr3_aa: CASSSDRGTYNEQFF; cdr3_nt: TGTGCCAGCAGCAGCGACAGGGGGACTTACAATGAGCAGTTCTTC
j_call: TRBJ2-2; d_call: TRBD2; clone_size: NA; v_call: TRBV7-2; cdr3_aa: CASSLGGGGDTGELFF; cdr3_nt: TGTGCCAGCAGCTTAGGTGGCGGGGGGGACACCGGGGAGCTGTTTTTT
j_call: TRBJ2-7; d_call: TRBD2; clone_size: many; v_call: TRBV27; cdr3_aa: CASSHRAGGSYEQYF; cdr3_nt: TGTGCCAGCAGCCATCGAGCGGGGGGGAGCTACGAGCAGTACTTC
j_call: TRBJ2-5; d_call: TRBD2; clone_size: few; v_call: TRBV19; cdr3_aa: CASSRRLAGVETQYF; cdr3_nt: TGTGCCAGTAGTCGGAGACTAGCGGGGGTAGAGACCCAGTACTTC
j_call: TRBJ2-1; d_call: TRBD2; clone_size: many; v_call: TRBV4-3; cdr3_aa: CASSPSTSGGYEQFF; cdr3_nt: TGCGCCAGCAGCCCATCGACTAGCGGGGGTTATGAGCAGTTCTTC
j_call: TRBJ1-6; d_call: NA; clone_size: few; v_call: TRBV6-5; cdr3_aa: CASSYSNEAMGPLHF; cdr3_nt: TGTGCCAGCAGTTACTCGAATGAGGCGATGGGACCCCTCCACTTT
j_call: TRBJ2-5; d_call: NA; clone_size: once; v_call: TRBV7-9; cdr3_aa: CASSPRGVHQETQHF; cdr3_nt: TGTGCCAGCAGCCCTCGAGGGGTTCATCAAGAGACCCAGCACTTC
j_call: TRBJ1-6; d_call: NA; clone_size: many; v_call: TRBV7-6; cdr3_aa: CASSLDPAVNSPLHF; cdr3_nt: TGTGCCAGCAGCTTAGATCCGGCCGTGAATTCACCCCTCCACTTT
j_call: TRBJ2-1; d_call: TRBD2; clone_size: NA; v_call: TRBV11-1; cdr3_aa: CASSPGTSGGNSYNEQFF; cdr3_nt: TGTGCCAGCAGCCCAGGGACTAGCGGGGGGAACTCCTACAATGAGCAGTTCTTC
j_call: TRBJ1-1; d_call: NA; clone_size: many; v_call: TRBV7-3; cdr3_aa: CASSSGGVEEAFF; cdr3_nt: TGTGCCAGCAGCTCCGGAGGCGTGGAAGAAGCTTTCTTT
j_call: TRBJ2-1; d_call: NA; clone_size: NA; v_call: TRBV7-2; cdr3_aa: CASSYKRGGSYNEQFF; cdr3_nt: TGTGCCAGCAGCTACAAGAGGGGGGGATCCTACAATGAGCAGTTCTTC
j_call: TRBJ2-7; d_call: TRBD2; clone_size: many; v_call: TRBV20-1; cdr3_aa: CSARDGTSGYYEQYF; cdr3_nt: TGCAGTGCTAGAGACGGGACTAGCGGGTACTACGAGCAGTACTTC
j_call: TRBJ2-1; d_call: TRBD1; clone_size: few; v_call: TRBV20-1; cdr3_aa: CSARATSGTGYNEQFF; cdr3_nt: TGCAGTGCTAGAGCAACTTCCGGGACAGGATACAATGAGCAGTTCTTC
j_call: TRBJ2-5; d_call: NA; clone_size: NA; v_call: TRBV11-2; cdr3_aa: CASSLGRSGEETQYF; cdr3_nt: TGTGCCAGCAGCTTAGGACGGTCGGGGGAAGAGACCCAGTACTTC
j_call: TRBJ2-1; d_call: NA; clone_size: many; v_call: TRBV7-9; cdr3_aa: CASSLVAIRDNEQFF; cdr3_nt: TGTGCCAGCAGCTTAGTGGCGATTAGGGACAATGAGCAGTTCTTC
j_call: TRBJ1-1; d_call: NA; clone_size: NA; v_call: TRBV4-1; cdr3_aa: CASSEDRNTEAFF; cdr3_nt: TGCGCCAGCAGCGAGGACAGGAACACTGAAGCTTTCTTT
j_call: TRBJ1-2; d_call: TRBD1; clone_size: few; v_call: TRBV11-2; cdr3_aa: CASSLATGASLYGYTF; cdr3_nt: TGTGCCAGCAGCTTGGCGACAGGGGCCTCTCTCTATGGCTACACCTTC
j_call: TRBJ2-3; d_call: NA; clone_size: few; v_call: TRBV12-3/TRBV12-4; cdr3_aa: CASSFGGPTSTDTQYF; cdr3_nt: TGTGCCAGCAGTTTTGGGGGACCAACTAGCACAGATACGCAGTATTTT
j_call: TRBJ2-1; d_call: TRBD2; clone_size: many; v_call: TRBV29-1; cdr3_aa: CSVPWTRGEQFF; cdr3_nt: TGCAGCGTTCCGTGGACTAGAGGTGAGCAGTTCTTC
j_call: TRBJ1-5; d_call: NA; clone_size: few; v_call: TRBV10-3; cdr3_aa: CAISESSRQPQHF; cdr3_nt: TGTGCCATCAGTGAGTCCTCCCGTCAGCCCCAGCATTTT
j_call: TRBJ2-1; d_call: TRBD1; clone_size: many; v_call: TRBV5-1; cdr3_aa: CASTGTGFNEQFF; cdr3_nt: TGCGCCAGCACTGGGACAGGATTCAATGAGCAGTTCTTC
j_call: TRBJ2-3; d_call: TRBD2; clone_size: few; v_call: TRBV7-3; cdr3_aa: CASSWGLGSTDTQYF; cdr3_nt: TGTGCCAGCAGCTGGGGACTAGGTAGCACAGATACGCAGTATTTT
j_call: TRBJ1-5; d_call: NA; clone_size: NA; v_call: TRBV12-5; cdr3_aa: CASGLVGQGLQPQHF; cdr3_nt: TGTGCTAGTGGTTTGGTAGGGCAGGGTCTGCAGCCCCAGCATTTT
j_call: TRBJ2-1; d_call: TRBD2; clone_size: many; v_call: TRBV4-1; cdr3_aa: CASSQGDYQRF; cdr3_nt: TGCGCCAGCAGCCAAGGGGACTACCAAAGGTTC
j_call: TRBJ1-2; d_call: TRBD1; clone_size: NA; v_call: TRBV5-5; cdr3_aa: CASSLDGTGGLANYGYTF; cdr3_nt: TGTGCCAGCAGCTTGGATGGGACAGGGGGTTTGGCGAACTATGGCTACACCTTC
j_call: TRBJ1-5; d_call: TRBD1; clone_size: NA; v_call: TRBV12-3/TRBV12-4; cdr3_aa: CASTSDRGNQPQHF; cdr3_nt: TGTGCCAGCACCTCGGACAGGGGAAATCAGCCCCAGCATTTT
j_call: TRBJ2-6; d_call: TRBD1; clone_size: NA; v_call: TRBV6-5; cdr3_aa: CASSFIFPGQPSGANVLTF; cdr3_nt: TGTGCCAGCAGTTTCATTTTTCCGGGACAGCCCTCTGGGGCCAACGTCCTGACTTTC
j_call: TRBJ1-2; d_call: TRBD1; clone_size: many; v_call: TRBV5-6; cdr3_aa: CASSPDRGIYGYTF; cdr3_nt: TGTGCCAGCAGCCCCGACAGGGGTATCTATGGCTACACCTTC
j_call: TRBJ1-2; d_call: TRBD1; clone_size: NA; v_call: TRBV3-1; cdr3_aa: CASSGDRGSSPLGYGYTF; cdr3_nt: TGTGCCAGCAGCGGAGACAGGGGGAGTTCCCCTCTCGGCTATGGCTACACCTTC
j_call: TRBJ2-3; d_call: TRBD2; clone_size: few; v_call: TRBV11-1; cdr3_aa: CASSMTLAGGKNSTDTQYF; cdr3_nt: TGTGCCAGCAGCATGACCCTAGCGGGGGGGAAGAACTCAACAGATACGCAGTATTTT
j_call: TRBJ2-3; d_call: TRBD2; clone_size: few; v_call: TRBV10-1; cdr3_aa: CASSDSSGGARDTQYF; cdr3_nt: TGCGCCAGCAGTGATTCCAGCGGGGGGGCCAGGGATACGCAGTATTTT
j_call: TRBJ1-1; d_call: NA; clone_size: many; v_call: TRBV4-1; cdr3_aa: CASSQGFMNTEAFF; cdr3_nt: TGCGCCAGCAGCCAAGGTTTCATGAACACTGAAGCTTTCTTT
j_call: TRBJ2-3; d_call: NA; clone_size: NA; v_call: TRBV5-6; cdr3_aa: CASSLPSGDTQYF; cdr3_nt: TGTGCCAGCAGCCTTCCCTCCGGAGATACGCAGTATTTT
j_call: TRBJ1-1; d_call: NA; clone_size: many; v_call: TRBV20-1; cdr3_aa: CSAADRGDTEAFF; cdr3_nt: TGCAGTGCAGCCGACAGAGGGGACACTGAAGCTTTCTTT